The 18 T cell receptor beta chains listed next were all sequenced from one sample in a study of blood T cell repertoires in COVID-19. Clones were read by immunoSEQ multiplex PCR, and TCRdb kept only the in-frame ones, dropping some. The data hold roughly 250,000 clones, with 65% to 85% observed a single time. The source material was peripheral blood. The receptors here all came from a human donor in a cohort sampled during active COVID-19.

The chain couples TRBV5-1 to TRBJ1-5; 7 bases are a match to TRBD1. The CDR3 loop spans 16 amino acids. CDR1 is SGHRS, CDR2 YFSETQ, per germline. Losses at the gene ends were 0 bases for V and 5 bases for J; bases not matched to a gene: 8. The CDR3 coding sequence is TGCGCCAGCAGCTTGGGAGAAGGGGGCCGGGATCAGCCCCAGCATTTT. Residues: CASSLGEGGRDQPQHF.

This chain links TRBV29-1 with TRBJ2-6; 7 nucleotides agree with TRBD1. There are 15 residues in the CDR3. Trimming removed 6 bases from V and 0 bases from J; junction bases left unmatched: 5. Germline V gene sequence: CDR1 SQVTM, CDR2 ANQGSEA. CDR3 bases: TGCAGCGTCGGACCAGGGGGCTCTGGGGCCAACGTCCTGACTTTC. Its translation is CSVGPGGSGANVLTF.

This sequence joins TRBV4-1 and TRBJ2-7; D possibly corresponds to TRBD1 (5 bases). Germline CDR1 is MGHRA and CDR2 is YSYEKL. CDR3 length: 17 residues. Between the trimmed V and J ends, which lost 2 bases and 2 bases, there was a span of 19 bases. The CDR3 DNA reads TGCGCCAGCAGCCAAAGGACCCCAGGGTTCGAGACCTACGAGCAGTACTTC. Its translation: CASSQRTPGFETYEQYF.

The J gene is TRBJ2-7, the V gene TRBV19; D ambiguous. Germline CDR1 is LNHDA and CDR2 is SQIVND (reference sequence). The CDR3 is 14 amino acids. The V end was cut by 0 bases, the J end by 2 bases, with 8 bases between. CDR3 sequence (DNA): TGTGCCAGTAGTATAGAGGGCAGCCCCTACGAGCAGTACTTC. This sequence encodes CASSIEGSPYEQYF.

This rearrangement joins TRBV5-6 to TRBJ2-1, with TRBD1 matching 11 bases. CDR3 length equals 14 residues. With V trimmed by 0 bases and J by 9 bases, 2 bases remained unmatched. Germline CDR1 SGHDT, CDR2 YYEEEE. The CDR3 here is CASSLGGTGGEQFF. The CDR3 nucleotides are TGTGCCAGCAGCTTGGGTGGGACAGGGGGTGAGCAGTTCTTC. Complete variable domain (other parts from reference TRBV5-6 and TRBJ2-1): DAGVTQSPTHLIKTRGQQVTLRCSPKSGHDTVSWYQQALGQGPQFIFQYYEEEERQRGNFPDRFSGHQFPNYSSELNVNALLLGDSALYLCASSLGGTGGEQFFGPGTRLTVL.

DNA for the CDR3: TGTGCCAGCAGCCTTAGCTCACTAGCGGGCGGGGGCTGGGGAGAGACCCAGTACTTC. Its protein is CASSLSSLAGGGWGETQYF. The V call is TRBV5-4, the J call TRBJ2-5; the match to TRBD2 covers 9 bases. The V segment lost 4 bases and the J segment 4 bases; nucleotides outside the gene matches: 20. This CDR3 is built from 19 residues. CDR1 SGHNT and CDR2 YYREEE come from the germline V gene (reference sequence). Full variable domain (remainder filled in from reference TRBV5-4 and TRBJ2-5): ETGVTQSPTHLIKTRGQQVTLRCSSQSGHNTVSWYQQALGQGPQFIFQYYREEENGRGNFPPRFSGLQFPNYSSELNVNALELDDSALYLCASSLSSLAGGGWGETQYFGPGTRLLVL.

This chain joins TRBV5-1 and TRBJ1-5; TRBD1 is a possible D gene (5 bases). This CDR3 region has 17 residues. V shed 4 bases and J shed 3 bases, with 20 bases lying between them. Per the germline V gene, CDR1 is SGHRS and CDR2 is YFSETQ. The CDR3 coding sequence is TGCGCCAGCAGCCTGGACCCCGGGACTGTACCCAATCAGCCCCAGCATTTT. Translation gives CASSLDPGTVPNQPQHF. Variable domain in full (rest from reference TRBV5-1 and TRBJ1-5): KAGVTQTPRYLIKTRGQQVTLSCSPISGHRSVSWYQQTPGQGLQFLFEYFSETQRNKGNFPGRFSGRQFSNSRSEMNVSTLELGDSALYLCASSLDPGTVPNQPQHFGDGTRLSIL.

This clone was picked up one time. The chain employs TRBV5-1 and TRBJ1-1; 7 positions match TRBD1. Germline V gene data show CDR1 as SGHRS and CDR2 as YFSETQ. The CDR3 runs to 15 residues. V dropped 0 bases and J dropped 6; count of bases not matched to a gene: 8. CDR3 loop: CASSLAAGGIAEAFF. The DNA for the CDR3 is TGCGCCAGCAGCTTGGCGGCAGGGGGTATCGCTGAAGCTTTCTTT.

The rearrangement uses TRBV30 and TRBJ2-7; D is unresolved. CDR1 and CDR2 from the germline V gene are GTSNPN and SVGIG (reference sequence). Trimming left V 4 bases short and J 2 bases short, with 12 bases between. The CDR3 spans 13 residues. The CDR3 here is CAWTQRVAYEQYF. CDR3 nucleotide sequence: TGTGCCTGGACCCAACGGGTTGCCTACGAGCAGTACTTC.

The genes are TRBV5-1 and TRBJ2-5, with 7 bases aligning to TRBD1. Germline CDR1 reads SGHRS; CDR2 reads YFSETQ. V gave up 4 bases and J gave up 5 bases; unmatched junction bases: 11. The CDR3 covers 15 residues. This CDR3 is CASSRGVGGAETQYF. The CDR3 DNA sequence: TGCGCCAGCAGCCGAGGCGTAGGGGGCGCGGAGACCCAGTACTTC.

This clone was seen a few times. The CDR3 loop reads CASSQTTQGFNEKLFF. The DNA for the CDR3 is TGTGCCAGCAGCCAGACTACACAGGGTTTTAATGAAAAACTGTTTTTT. The chain employs TRBV3-1 (or the pseudogene TRBV3-2) and TRBJ1-4, with D maybe TRBD1 (6 bases). Germline CDR1 reads LGHDT; CDR2 reads YNNKEL (reference sequence). V was cut by 3 bases and J by 4 bases, with 15 bases left in between. The CDR3 extends over 16 amino acids.

This clone was seen just once. J is TRBJ2-5 and V is TRBV5-1; maybe TRBD2 (6 bases). V dropped 4 bases and J dropped 4 bases, with 17 bases sitting between them. Germline V gene sequence: CDR1 SGHRS, CDR2 YFSETQ. This CDR3 contains 15 residues. The CDR3 DNA reads TGCGCCAGCAGCAGCCAGGTGGGGGGAGGAGAGACCCAGTACTTC. It is translated as CASSSQVGGGETQYF.

The chain recombines TRBV2 with TRBJ1-5, with D perhaps TRBD1 (6 bases). From germline, CDR1 is SNHLY and CDR2 FYNNEI. This CDR3 is 15 amino acids long. Trimming removed 6 bases at V and 0 bases at J, with 12 bases between. The CDR3 DNA follows: TGTGCCAGCAGCTCTCAGGGGCTTAGCAATCAGCCCCAGCATTTT. Translation: CASSSQGLSNQPQHF. The whole variable domain, filled in from reference TRBV2 and TRBJ1-5, reads EPEVTQTPSHQVTQMGQEVILRCVPISNHLYFYWYRQILGQKVEFLVSFYNNEISEKSEIFDDQFSVERPDGSNFTLKIRSTKLEDSAMYFCASSSQGLSNQPQHFGDGTRLSIL.

V and J are TRBV3-1 (or the pseudogene TRBV3-2) and TRBJ1-2; no clear D. The V end was cut by 4 bases, the J end by 3 bases, with 6 bases between. Germline V CDR1 and CDR2: LGHDT, YNNKEL (reference sequence). The CDR3 has 12 residues. Here the CDR3 DNA reads TGTGCCAGCAGCCCCGGGGACTATGGCTACACCTTC. Translation gives CASSPGDYGYTF.

The J gene is TRBJ2-3, the V gene TRBV12-5; no definite D call. Trimming took 6 bases from V and 1 from J, leaving 8 bases between them. The CDR3 length is 13 residues. Germline V gene lookup returns CDR1 LGHNT and CDR2 FRNRAP. The CDR3 sequence is CASGPGGTDTQYF. CDR3 coding DNA: TGTGCTAGTGGCCCAGGCGGCACAGATACGCAGTATTTT.

V gene TRBV11-1 combines with J gene TRBJ1-1; 8 bases map to TRBD1. Trimming removed 0 bases from V and 7 bases from J; junction bases left unmatched: 7. From germline, CDR1 is SGHAT and CDR2 FQDESV (reference sequence). The CDR3 loop spans 15 amino acids. Here the CDR3 reads CASSLALDRAGEAFF. The CDR3 DNA is TGTGCCAGCAGCTTAGCCCTGGACAGGGCTGGTGAAGCTTTCTTT.

This chain connects TRBV11-3 to TRBJ2-1; 8 positions agree with TRBD2. Germline V CDR1 and CDR2: SGHNT, YENEEA. The V gene end was trimmed by 3 bases and the J gene end by 7 bases; junction bases not matched to a gene: 14. The CDR3 spans 17 residues. DNA for the CDR3: TGTGCCAGCAGCTTGGACAGATCTCGGGGGGGGAGGAATGAGCAGTTCTTC. Translation: CASSLDRSRGGRNEQFF.

This clone was counted many times. V is TRBV6-5 and J is TRBJ1-1; 8 bases map to TRBD1. The germline V gene has CDR1 MNHEY and CDR2 SVGAGI. Trimming took 6 bases from V and 11 from J; bases not matched to a gene: 11. The CDR3 has 13 residues. The CDR3 coding sequence is TGTGCCAGCAGACCCTACCGACAGGGGCCGGCTTTCTTT. As protein: CASRPYRQGPAFF.